One and the same sample provided the 5 T cell receptor beta chains below, sequenced in a study of blood T cell repertoires in COVID-19. TCRdb's copy holds only in-frame clones and misses some; the assay was immunoSEQ multiplex PCR. The table lists 110,000 to 150,000 clones, approximately 80% of them singletons. The sequencing sample was made of peripheral blood. The origin of the receptors is a woman in her forties or fifties with acute or convalescent COVID-19.

This clone appeared a single time. This rearrangement joins TRBV27 to TRBJ1-1; D perhaps matches TRBD1 (5 bases). CDR1 is MNHEY, CDR2 SMNVEV, per germline (reference sequence). Trimming left V 7 bases short and J 6 bases short, with 18 bases between. This CDR3 region has 14 residues. The CDR3 DNA sequence: TGTGCCAGCATCGCTCTGCAGGGTCAGTCTGAAGCTTTCTTT. It is translated as CASIALQGQSEAFF.

This clone was seen once. The V call is TRBV5-1, the J call TRBJ2-5; D uncertain. Germline CDR1 SGHRS, CDR2 YFSETQ. CDR3 size: 13 residues. The germline V and J ends were trimmed by 0 bases and 5 bases, with 8 bases remaining between them. The CDR3 region is CASSLGVRETQYF. Here the CDR3 DNA reads TGCGCCAGCAGCTTGGGAGTTCGCGAGACCCAGTACTTC.

The V gene is TRBV19, the J gene TRBJ1-3, with TRBD1 matching 7 bases. Losses at the gene ends were 4 bases for V and 0 bases for J; bases not matched to a gene: 6. The CDR3 spans 16 residues. Germline CDR1 and CDR2: LNHDA and SQIVND (reference sequence). DNA for the CDR3: TGTGCCAGTAGTACCTCACGACAGGGCTCTGGAAACACCATATATTTT. Translation: CASSTSRQGSGNTIYF.

This sequence joins TRBV4-3 and TRBJ1-6; tentative D call: TRBD1 (6 bases). Between the trimmed V and J ends, which lost 0 bases and 7 bases, there was a span of 19 bases. The CDR3 length is 18 residues. From germline, CDR1 is LGHNA and CDR2 YSLEER. The CDR3 region has the DNA TGCGCCAGCAGCCAAGATTACGGTTCAGGGGCCGGGAATTCACCCCTCCACTTT. The encoded protein is CASSQDYGSGAGNSPLHF.

This chain uses TRBV5-4 with TRBJ2-5; D might be TRBD2 (7 bases). The CDR3 covers 13 residues. Germline CDR1 and CDR2: SGHNT and YYREEE (reference sequence). The V and J ends lost 2 bases and 5 bases respectively, with 10 bases between them. The CDR3 here is CASSFGGAETQYF. CDR3 nucleotide sequence: TGTGCCAGCAGCTTTGGGGGGGCGGAGACCCAGTACTTC.